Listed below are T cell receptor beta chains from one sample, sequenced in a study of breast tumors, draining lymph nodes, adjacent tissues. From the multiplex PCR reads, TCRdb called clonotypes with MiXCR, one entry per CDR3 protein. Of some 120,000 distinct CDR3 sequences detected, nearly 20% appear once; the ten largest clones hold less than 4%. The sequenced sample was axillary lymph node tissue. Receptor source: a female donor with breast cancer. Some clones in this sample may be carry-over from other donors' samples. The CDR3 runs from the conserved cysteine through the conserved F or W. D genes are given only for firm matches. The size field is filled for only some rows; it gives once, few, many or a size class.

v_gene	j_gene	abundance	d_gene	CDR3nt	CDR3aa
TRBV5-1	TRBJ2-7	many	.	TGCGCCAGCAGCTTTAACGATTACGAGCAGTACTTC	CASSFNDYEQYF
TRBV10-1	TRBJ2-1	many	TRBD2	TGCGCCAGCAGTGAGTTAGCGGGAAAAACATACAATGAGCAGTTCTTC	CASSELAGKTYNEQFF
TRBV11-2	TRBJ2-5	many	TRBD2	TGTGCCAGCAGCTTAGTGTCAGCGGGGGGTCAAGAGACCCAGTACTTC	CASSLVSAGGQETQYF
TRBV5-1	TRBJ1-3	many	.	TGCGCCAGCAGCCTAGGAACCGGGGTAGTGAACACCATATATTTT	CASSLGTGVVNTIYF
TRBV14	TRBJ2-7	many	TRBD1	TGTGCCAGCAGCCAAAGAAGACCCGGGACAGGGGAGGACGAGCAGTACTTC	CASSQRRPGTGEDEQYF
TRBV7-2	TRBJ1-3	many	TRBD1	TGTGCCAGCAGCTTAGTAGCCAGGGGGAACGGAAACACCATATATTTT	CASSLVARGNGNTIYF
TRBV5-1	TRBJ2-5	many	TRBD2	TGCGCCAGCAGTTACCAGGGACTAGCGCTAATACAAGAGACCCAGTACTTC	CASSYQGLALIQETQYF
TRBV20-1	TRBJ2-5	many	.	TGCAGTGCTAGTAGACAGCAAGAGACCCAGTACTTC	CSASRQQETQYF
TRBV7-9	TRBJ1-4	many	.	TGTGCCAGCAGCTACGGACAGCTAAATGAAAAACTGTTTTTT	CASSYGQLNEKLFF
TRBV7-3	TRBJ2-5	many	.	TGTGCCAGCAGCTTAACGTATGCGCGTCAAGAGACCCAGTACTTC	CASSLTYARQETQYF
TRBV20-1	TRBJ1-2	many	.	TGCAGTGCTAAAGAAGACACCCGGAGGAACTATGGCTACACCTTC	CSAKEDTRRNYGYTF
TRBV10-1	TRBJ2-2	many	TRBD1	TGCGCCAGCAGTAGACAGGGCGACACCGGGGAGCTGTTTTTT	CASSRQGDTGELFF
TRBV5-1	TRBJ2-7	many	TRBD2	TGCGCCAGCAGCTTTGCGGGGGAAGAGCAGTACTTC	CASSFAGEEQYF
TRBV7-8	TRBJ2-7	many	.	TGTGCCAGCAGCCGAACTAGCACCTACGAGCAGTACTTC	CASSRTSTYEQYF
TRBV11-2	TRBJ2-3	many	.	TGTGCCAGCAGCTTGGCCTCGGCGACCACAGATACGCAGTATTTT	CASSLASATTDTQYF
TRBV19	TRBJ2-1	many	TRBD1	TGTGCCAGTAGGGGGGGACAGGGGTACAATGAGCAGTTCTTC	CASRGGQGYNEQFF
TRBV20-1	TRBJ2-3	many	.	TGCAGTGCTAGTGACCCGACTCGTTCAGATACGCAGTATTTT	CSASDPTRSDTQYF
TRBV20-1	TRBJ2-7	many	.	TGCAGTGCTATAAAAATGGGTGCTGGGGAGCGCGAGCAGTACTTC	CSAIKMGAGEREQYF
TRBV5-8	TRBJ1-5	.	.	TGTGCCAGCAGCTTGCTCGGGACCCTCATACAGCCCCAGCATTTT	CASSLLGTLIQPQHF
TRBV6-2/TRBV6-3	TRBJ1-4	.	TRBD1	TGTGCCAGCAACGACAGGGGTGTAGGTGAAAAACTGTTTTTT	CASNDRGVGEKLFF
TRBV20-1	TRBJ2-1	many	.	TGCAGTGCGACAGACAGGGCCGCGGGAGTACGGCGCAATGAGCAGTTCTTC	CSATDRAAGVRRNEQFF
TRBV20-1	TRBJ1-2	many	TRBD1	TGCAGTGCTCCCCCCCCTGGACAGGATGGCTACACCTTC	CSAPPPGQDGYTF
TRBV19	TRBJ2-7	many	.	TGTGCCAGTAGTCCACCCCCAGGAGAGTCCTACGAGCAGTACTTC	CASSPPPGESYEQYF
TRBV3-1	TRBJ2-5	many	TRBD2	TGTGCCAGCAGCCAGTTAGCGGGCTCGTTGGAGACCCAGTACTTC	CASSQLAGSLETQYF
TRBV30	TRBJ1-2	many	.	TGTGCCTGGACTTCGGAGAACGCTAACTATGGCTACACCTTC	CAWTSENANYGYTF
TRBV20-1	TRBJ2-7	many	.	TGCAGTGCTAGTCGTACGGACGAGCAGTACTTC	CSASRTDEQYF
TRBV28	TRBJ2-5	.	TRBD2	TGTGCCAGCAGTTTTCCCCTTAGCGGGACCCAAGAGACCCAGTACTTC	CASSFPLSGTQETQYF
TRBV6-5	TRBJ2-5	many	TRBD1	TGTGCCAGCAGCTCTCAAATTCCGGGACAGGGTTCCGAGACCCAGTACTTC	CASSSQIPGQGSETQYF
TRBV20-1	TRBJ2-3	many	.	TGCAGTGCGCCTCCAAGCGGGAGCACAGATACGCAGTATTTT	CSAPPSGSTDTQYF
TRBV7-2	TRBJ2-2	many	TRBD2	TGTGCCAGCAGCTTATTTGCGGGAGTCGGGGAGCTGTTTTTT	CASSLFAGVGELFF
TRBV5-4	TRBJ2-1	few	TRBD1	TGTGCCAGCAGCAGAGGGACAGGGCCCGTTAATGAGCAGTTCTTC	CASSRGTGPVNEQFF
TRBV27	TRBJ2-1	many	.	TGTGCGGCCGGGCCCGAGCAGTTCTTC	CAAGPEQFF
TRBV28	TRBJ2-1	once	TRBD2	TGTGCCAGCAGTCCACCGCCGGGACTAGCTTATGAGCAGTTCTTC	CASSPPPGLAYEQFF